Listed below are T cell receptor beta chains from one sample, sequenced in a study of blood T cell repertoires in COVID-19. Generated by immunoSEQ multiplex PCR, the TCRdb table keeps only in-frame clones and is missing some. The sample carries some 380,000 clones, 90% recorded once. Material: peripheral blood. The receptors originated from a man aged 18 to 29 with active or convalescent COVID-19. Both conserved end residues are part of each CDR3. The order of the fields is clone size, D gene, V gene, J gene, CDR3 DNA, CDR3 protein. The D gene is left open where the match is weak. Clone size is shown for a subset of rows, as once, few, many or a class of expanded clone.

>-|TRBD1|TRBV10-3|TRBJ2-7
TGTGCCATCAGTGGGGGGAGCAGGGGGCCCTACGAGCAGTACTTC
CAISGGSRGPYEQYF
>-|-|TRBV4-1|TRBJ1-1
TGCGCCAGCAGCCGAGTACTAGGTCCCCGAGCTTTCTTT
CASSRVLGPRAFF
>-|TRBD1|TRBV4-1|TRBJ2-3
TGCGCCAGCTTCGACCTTATTTCCGGGACAGGGGTTGGAGATACGCAGTATTTT
CASFDLISGTGVGDTQYF
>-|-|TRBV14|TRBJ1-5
TGTGCCAGCGGGACAACAGATCGCAATCAGCCCCAGCATTTT
CASGTTDRNQPQHF
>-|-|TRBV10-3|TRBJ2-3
TGTGCCATCACCGGAGACCTCACAGATACGCAGTATTTT
CAITGDLTDTQYF
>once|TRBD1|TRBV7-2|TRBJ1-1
TGTGCCAGCAACGACAGGGGGCTGGGGTACACTGAAGCTTTCTTT
CASNDRGLGYTEAFF
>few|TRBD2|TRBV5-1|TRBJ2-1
TGCGCCACCTCCGAGGCGGGAGGGCCGTTGGATGAGCAGTTCTTC
CATSEAGGPLDEQFF
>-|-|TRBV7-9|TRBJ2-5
TGTGCCAGCAGCTTTGAGGGGGTGGTTCAGACCCAGTACTTC
CASSFEGVVQTQYF
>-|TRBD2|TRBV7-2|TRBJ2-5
TGTGCCAGCAGCTTAGGATCGGGGAGGGCGTTAGAGACCCAGTACTTC
CASSLGSGRALETQYF
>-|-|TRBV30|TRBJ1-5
TGTGCCTGGAGCATTACAGGGAGCTTGTATCAGCCCCAGCATTTT
CAWSITGSLYQPQHF